The clone carrying this TCR beta chain was seen repeatedly, ten times or more. Its specificity is unknown. This sample stems from a study of spatial heterogeneity in lung cancer. At the level of the study: Each distinct TCR and UMI combination averaged more than ten appearances in raw reads.

Overall study findings and caveats: Expanded alpha and beta TCR counts within tumors tracked tumor mutation counts.

Stated time point: sample taken at primary tumor resection. The donors, fewer than 90 patients with untreated early-stage non-small cell lung cancer, provided the samples. Whole RNA came from tumor, nontumor lung or frozen PBMC and was sequenced without being sorted. Every molecule of TCR cDNA had its own unique molecular identifier. TCRdb ran MiXCR on the 5' RACE reads and lists one entry per CDR3 protein. Among approximately 8,500 distinct CDR3 sequences, less than 15% were seen once, and the ten largest hold about 11%. Per germline, CDR1 ENHRY and CDR2 SYGVKD. This CDR3 has 15 residues. The trim removed 6 bases at V and 2 bases at J, leaving 5 bases unmatched.

The chain links TRBV10-3 to TRBJ2-3; 10 nucleotides align to TRBD2. The sample here was lung tumor tissue, taken at surgery. The sequence derives from a male donor with early-stage non-small cell lung cancer. The CDR3 loop is CAIRPSGSDTDTQYF. Here the CDR3 DNA reads TGTGCCATCAGACCTAGCGGGAGTGACACAGATACGCAGTATTTT.